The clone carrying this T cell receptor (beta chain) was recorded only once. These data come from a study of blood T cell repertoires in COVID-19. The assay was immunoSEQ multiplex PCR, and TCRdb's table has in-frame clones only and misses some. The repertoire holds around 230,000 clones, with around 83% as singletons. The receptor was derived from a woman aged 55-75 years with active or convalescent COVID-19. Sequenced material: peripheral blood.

CDR3 protein: CAISGGGQAFNQPQHF. DNA for the CDR3: TGTGCCATCAGTGGTGGGGGACAGGCGTTTAATCAGCCCCAGCATTTT. V and J are TRBV10-3 and TRBJ1-5; 8 bases match TRBD1. The CDR3 consists of 16 residues. Losses at the gene ends were 4 bases for V and 4 bases for J; bases not matched to a gene: 9. Germline CDR1 is ENHRY and CDR2 is SYGVKD.